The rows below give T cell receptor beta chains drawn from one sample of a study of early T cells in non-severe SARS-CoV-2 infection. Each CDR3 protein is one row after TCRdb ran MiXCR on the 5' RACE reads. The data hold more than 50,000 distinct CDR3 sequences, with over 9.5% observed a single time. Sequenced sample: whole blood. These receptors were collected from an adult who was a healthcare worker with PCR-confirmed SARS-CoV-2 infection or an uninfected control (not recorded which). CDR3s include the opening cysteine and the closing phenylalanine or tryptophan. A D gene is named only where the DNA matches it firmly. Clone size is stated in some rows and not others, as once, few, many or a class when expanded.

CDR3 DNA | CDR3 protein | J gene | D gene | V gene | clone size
TGTGCCATCTCGACAGGGCTGGCGACCCAGTACTTC | CAISTGLATQYF | TRBJ2-5 | TRBD1 | TRBV6-2/TRBV6-3 | NA
TGTGCCAGCAGCAAGCTAAACTATGGCTACACCTTC | CASSKLNYGYTF | TRBJ1-2 | NA | TRBV5-6 | NA
TGTGCCAGCTACTACGGGGGCTACGATGGGCGGGAGACCCAGTACTTC | CASYYGGYDGRETQYF | TRBJ2-5 | NA | TRBV12-3/TRBV12-4 | NA
TGTGCCAGCAGCAGCCGGGAGTCTAACTATGGCTACACCTTC | CASSSRESNYGYTF | TRBJ1-2 | NA | TRBV6-6 | NA
TGCGCCAGCAGCCAGGGGACAGGGTGGAATGAAAAACTGTTTTTT | CASSQGTGWNEKLFF | TRBJ1-4 | TRBD1 | TRBV5-1 | NA
TGTGCCTGTGGACAGGGAATTTCCTACGAGCAGTACTTC | CACGQGISYEQYF | TRBJ2-7 | TRBD1 | TRBV30 | many
TGTGCCAGCAGCAACTGGGACAAACGCGACGAGCAGTACTTC | CASSNWDKRDEQYF | TRBJ2-7 | NA | TRBV6-6 | NA
TGTGCCAGCAGTCTAGCGGGGGGCGGCACCGGGGAGCTGTTTTTT | CASSLAGGGTGELFF | TRBJ2-2 | TRBD2 | TRBV12-3/TRBV12-4 | many
TGTGCCACCAGTGATCCTGGGAAGGAGACGTGGACCCAGTACTTC | CATSDPGKETWTQYF | TRBJ2-5 | NA | TRBV24-1 | few
TGTGCCAGCAGTTCACAGGGTAACTCCTACGAGCAGTACTTC | CASSSQGNSYEQYF | TRBJ2-7 | NA | TRBV12-3/TRBV12-4 | many
TGTGCCAGCAGTGCTCCTAGTAGCGGAACCTTCTACGAGCAGTACTTC | CASSAPSSGTFYEQYF | TRBJ2-7 | NA | TRBV25-1 | NA
TGTGCCAGCAGTTCACAGGGTCCCCCCTACGAGCAGTACTTC | CASSSQGPPYEQYF | TRBJ2-7 | NA | TRBV12-3/TRBV12-4 | few
TGTGCCAGCAGCGTAGCAGGGATCCACGAGCAGTACTTC | CASSVAGIHEQYF | TRBJ2-7 | NA | TRBV9 | many
TGTACCAGCAGTTACACTAGCGGCTCCTACAATGAGCAGTTCTTC | CTSSYTSGSYNEQFF | TRBJ2-1 | TRBD2 | TRBV6-2/TRBV6-3 | NA
TGTGCCAGCAGCTTATGGCCGTTATACGAGCAGTACTTC | CASSLWPLYEQYF | TRBJ2-7 | NA | TRBV7-9 | many
TGTGCCAGCAGCCCGCACCCTAACAAGGGCACTGAAGCTTTCTTT | CASSPHPNKGTEAFF | TRBJ1-1 | NA | TRBV13 | few
TGTGCCTCCCAGGGCGACGGCTACACCTTC | CASQGDGYTF | TRBJ1-2 | NA | TRBV2 | NA
TGTGCCAGCAGCTCCTCCCTCTCGGGCGGGTATGAAAAACTGTTTTTT | CASSSSLSGGYEKLFF | TRBJ1-4 | NA | TRBV14 | many
TGTGCCAGCAGCTTACTAGCGGGAAGCACAGATACGCAGTATTTT | CASSLLAGSTDTQYF | TRBJ2-3 | TRBD2 | TRBV7-9 | many
TGTGCCAGCAGCGTATTGGAGCGGGGGCCCTCAAATGAGCAGTTCTTC | CASSVLERGPSNEQFF | TRBJ2-1 | TRBD2 | TRBV9 | few
TGTGCCAGCAGCTTATTATCAGGCGCTGCCGGGGAGCTGTTTTTT | CASSLLSGAAGELFF | TRBJ2-2 | NA | TRBV7-8 | NA
TGTGCCAGCAGCCCCGAGCGGGGGGACTATGGCTACACCTTC | CASSPERGDYGYTF | TRBJ1-2 | NA | TRBV7-6 | NA
TGTGCCAGCAGTTACTCCTGGGAAAACATTCAGTACTTC | CASSYSWENIQYF | TRBJ2-4 | NA | TRBV6-2/TRBV6-3 | few
TGTGCCAGCAGCTTAGAGACGGGCTTAAGCTCCTACGAGCAGTACTTC | CASSLETGLSSYEQYF | TRBJ2-7 | NA | TRBV7-2 | few
TGTGCCAGCAGTCCTCGGGGGAAAAGTAATTCACCCCTCCACTTT | CASSPRGKSNSPLHF | TRBJ1-6 | NA | TRBV6-5 | few
TGTGCCAGCAGCGCCGCTGGGATGGCCTACAATGAGCAGTTCTTC | CASSAAGMAYNEQFF | TRBJ2-1 | NA | TRBV6-4 | NA
TGCGCCAGCAGCCAAGGTCGCACCAGGGGGCCAGATACGCAGTATTTT | CASSQGRTRGPDTQYF | TRBJ2-3 | TRBD1 | TRBV4-3 | NA
TGCAGTGCTAGAGATATCGAGGGTAACACCGGGGAGCTGTTTTTT | CSARDIEGNTGELFF | TRBJ2-2 | NA | TRBV20-1 | NA